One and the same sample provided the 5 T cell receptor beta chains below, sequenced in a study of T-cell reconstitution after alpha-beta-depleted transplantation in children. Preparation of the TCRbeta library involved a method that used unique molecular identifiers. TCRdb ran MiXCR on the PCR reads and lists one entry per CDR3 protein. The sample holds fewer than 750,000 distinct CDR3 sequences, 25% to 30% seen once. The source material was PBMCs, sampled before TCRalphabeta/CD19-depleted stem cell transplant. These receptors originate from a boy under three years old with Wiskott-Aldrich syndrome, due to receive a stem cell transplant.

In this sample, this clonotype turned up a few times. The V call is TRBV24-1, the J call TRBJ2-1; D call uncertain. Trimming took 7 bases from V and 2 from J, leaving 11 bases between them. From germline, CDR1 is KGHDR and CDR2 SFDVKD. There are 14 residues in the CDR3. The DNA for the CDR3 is TGTGCCACCAGCTCCGGACGAACCTACAATGAGCAGTTCTTC. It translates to CATSSGRTYNEQFF.

CDR3: CASSQVGFTYEQYF. CDR3 DNA: TGTGCCAGCAGCCAAGTTGGATTTACCTACGAGCAGTACTTC. The genes are TRBV4-2 and TRBJ2-7; the D is unclear. Germline V gene sequence: CDR1 LGHNA, CDR2 YNFKEQ. Trimming took 1 base from V and 2 from J, leaving 9 bases between them. This CDR3 is 14 amino acids long.

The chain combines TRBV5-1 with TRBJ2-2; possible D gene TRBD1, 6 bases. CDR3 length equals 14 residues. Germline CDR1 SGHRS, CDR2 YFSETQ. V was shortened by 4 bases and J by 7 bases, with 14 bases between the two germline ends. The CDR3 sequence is CASSVDRFGGELFF. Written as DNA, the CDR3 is TGCGCCAGCAGCGTAGACAGGTTTGGCGGGGAGCTGTTTTTT.

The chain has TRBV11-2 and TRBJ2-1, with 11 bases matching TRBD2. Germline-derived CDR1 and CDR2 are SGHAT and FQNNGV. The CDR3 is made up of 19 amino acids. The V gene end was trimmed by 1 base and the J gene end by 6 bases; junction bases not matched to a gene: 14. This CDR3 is CASSLVGTSGPQKPNEQFF. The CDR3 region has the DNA TGTGCCAGCAGCTTAGTGGGGACTAGCGGCCCTCAGAAGCCCAATGAGCAGTTCTTC. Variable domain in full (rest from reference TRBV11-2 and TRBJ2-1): EAGVAQSPRYKIIEKRQSVAFWCNPISGHATLYWYQQILGQGPKLLIQFQNNGVVDDSQLPKDRFSAERLKGVDSTLKIQPAKLEDSAVYLCASSLVGTSGPQKPNEQFFGPGTRLTVL.

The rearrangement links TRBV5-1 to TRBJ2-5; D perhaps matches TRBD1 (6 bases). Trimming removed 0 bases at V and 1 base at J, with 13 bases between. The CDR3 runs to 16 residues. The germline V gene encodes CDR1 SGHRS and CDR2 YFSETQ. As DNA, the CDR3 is TGCGCCAGCAGCTTGGTTGGGGGCATTACCCAAGAGACCCAGTACTTC. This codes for CASSLVGGITQETQYF.